These 11 T cell receptor beta chains were sequenced from one sample in a study of tumour-infiltrating T cells in Burkitt lymphoma. Generated by immunoSEQ multiplex PCR, the TCRdb table keeps only in-frame clones and is missing some. The sample carries 4,500 to 6,000 clones, around 13% recorded once. The sequencing sample was made of tumor tissue. The receptors were gathered from a human donor with Burkitt lymphoma.

This clone showed up just a few times. V and J are TRBV25-1 and TRBJ2-7; a possible D gene is TRBD2 (5 bases). Germline CDR1 and CDR2: MGHDK and SYGVNS. The CDR3 is made up of 13 amino acids. The V end was cut by 7 bases, the J end by 2 bases, with 12 bases between. This CDR3 is CASMDSRTYEQYF. For the CDR3, the DNA is TGTGCCAGCATGGACTCACGGACCTACGAGCAGTACTTC.

This clone was seen a handful of times. The germline gene is not matched at one end of the junction; a read error may be the cause. The chain combines TRBV30 with TRBJ1-3, with D perhaps TRBD1 (6 bases). The germline V gene has CDR1 GTSNPN and CDR2 SVGIG (reference sequence). The CDR3 is 16 residues long. The CDR3 loop reads CAWSPWTAISENTIYF. For the CDR3, the DNA is TGTGCCTGGAGTCCATGGACAGCGATCTCTGAAAACACCATATATTTT.

This clone was detected only a few times. The CDR3 nucleotides read TGTGCCAGCAGCTCTAGGCGGACTAGCGGACTCTACGAGCAGTACTTC. Translated, it gives CASSSRRTSGLYEQYF. The chain combines TRBV5-6 with TRBJ2-7; 10 bases are a match to TRBD2. The CDR3 totals 16 residues. The germline gives CDR1 SGHDT, CDR2 YYEEEE. V gave up 3 bases and J gave up 3 bases; unmatched junction bases: 9.

V and J are TRBV29-1 and TRBJ2-3, with TRBD2 matching 14 bases. CDR1 is SQVTM and CDR2 is ANQGSEA in the germline V gene. This CDR3 has 15 amino acids. V lost 7 bases, J lost 4 bases, and 7 bases stayed unmatched. CDR3 DNA sequence: TGCAGCGCATCCGGGACTAGCGGGAGTCCAGATACGCAGTATTTT. It encodes CSASGTSGSPDTQYF.

J is TRBJ1-2 and V is TRBV30; 8 bases match TRBD1. Losses at the gene ends were 0 bases for V and 6 bases for J; bases not matched to a gene: 3. CDR1 is GTSNPN, CDR2 SVGIG, per germline (reference sequence). The CDR3 runs to 13 residues. CDR3 nucleotides: TGTGCCTGGAGTGTACAGGGGGTCGATGGCTACACCTTC. Amino acids: CAWSVQGVDGYTF.

This chain joins TRBV4-1 and TRBJ2-2; TRBD2 agrees at 14 bases. CDR1 MGHRA and CDR2 YSYEKL come from the germline V gene. The CDR3 is made up of 15 amino acids. Unmatched junction bases numbered 1, after V lost 4 bases and J lost 6 bases. The CDR3 DNA follows: TGCGCCAGCAGCCCGACTAGCGGGGGGGCCGGGGAGCTGTTTTTT. Residues: CASSPTSGGAGELFF.

The chain has TRBV7-9 and TRBJ2-3, with a tentative D call TRBD2 (5 bases). This CDR3 contains 15 residues. V lost 4 bases and J lost 1, with 12 bases in between. Per the germline V gene, CDR1 is SEHNR and CDR2 is FQNEAQ (reference sequence). The CDR3 sequence is CASSSGGMGTDTQYF. CDR3 DNA: TGTGCCAGCAGCTCAGGAGGAATGGGCACAGATACGCAGTATTTT.

This clone was seen a few times. The chain carries TRBV10-1 and TRBJ1-6, with 10 nucleotides matching TRBD1. Germline V gene sequence: CDR1 WNHNN, CDR2 SYGVQD (reference sequence). This CDR3 spans 16 amino acids. Trimming removed 6 bases from V and 5 bases from J; junction bases left unmatched: 7. CDR3: CASRRGGQGDNSPLHF. The CDR3 nucleotides are TGCGCCAGCAGGCGCGGTGGACAGGGGGATAATTCACCCCTCCACTTT.

The rearrangement links TRBV14 to TRBJ2-5; D may correspond to TRBD1 or TRBD2 (5 bases each). Germline V gene lookup returns CDR1 SGHDN and CDR2 FVKESK. The V gene lost 4 bases and the J gene lost 1 base, with 13 bases spanning the gap. This CDR3 contains 15 residues. Written as DNA, the CDR3 is TGTGCCAGCAGCCTTTTAACGGGACCCCAAGAGACCCAGTACTTC. Its protein product is CASSLLTGPQETQYF.

This clone was seen a few times. This chain uses TRBV28 with TRBJ2-6, with no clear D. The CDR3 totals 14 residues. Germline CDR1 reads MDHEN; CDR2 reads SYDVKM. Trimming cost V 5 bases and J 4 bases, with 9 bases left between them. The CDR3 sequence is CASSPYVGANVLTF. DNA of the CDR3: TGTGCCAGCAGTCCTTATGTCGGGGCCAACGTCCTGACTTTC. Based on the CDR3 plus reference TRBV28 and TRBJ2-6, the full variable domain is DVKVTQSSRYLVKRTGEKVFLECVQDMDHENMFWYRQDPGLGLRLIYFSYDVKMKEKGDIPEGYSVSREKKERFSLILESASTNQTSMYLCASSPYVGANVLTFGAGSRLTVL.

This clone was seen a few times. The CDR3 region has the DNA TGTGCCAGCAGCTTAGCGTCGGATACAGATACGCAGTATTTT. It translates to CASSLASDTDTQYF. V is TRBV7-9 and J is TRBJ2-3; D unresolved. Trimming removed 0 bases from V and 3 bases from J, with 7 bases in between. The CDR3 covers 14 residues. Germline V CDR1 and CDR2: SEHNR, FQNEAQ (reference sequence).